The source of this T cell receptor beta chain is a study of T-cell reconstitution after alpha-beta-depleted transplantation in children. This clonotype was detected a few times. The V segment lost 6 bases and the J segment 5 bases; nucleotides outside the gene matches: 10. CDR3 length equals 14 residues. For TCRbeta, the library was prepared with unique molecular identifiers. TCRdb called the PCR reads again in MiXCR, with one record for every CDR3 protein. The table records some 200,000 distinct CDR3 sequences, approximately 6.9% of them present only once. J is TRBJ2-7 and V is TRBV12-3 or TRBV12-4; 7 bases align to TRBD2. The source material was PBMCs, sampled before TCRalphabeta/CD19-depleted stem cell transplant. The source of this sequence is a boy aged 2 to 10 with acute lymphoblastic leukemia, due to receive a stem cell transplant. The CDR3 sequence: CASSSGGGVHEQYF. The CDR3 DNA reads as TGTGCCAGCAGCTCCGGGGGAGGGGTCCACGAGCAGTACTTC.